Included here is one T cell receptor (beta chain) sequence, with context. Its specificity is not known. The data were obtained in a study of T cell responses to AZD1222 COVID-19 vaccine. Whole-study results and caveats: Repertoires were sampled only after the peak T cell response. Across spike, vaccine-associated CD4 TCRs were found, dominant at 160-218 and 743-854.

CDR1 is WNHNN, CDR2 SYGVQD, per germline (reference sequence). Trimming removed 3 bases from V and 6 bases from J; junction bases left unmatched: 9. The CDR3 covers 15 residues. Produced via immunoSEQ multiplex PCR; TCRdb's table is partial and in-frame only. The sample has roughly 120,000 clones, over 75% seen once. The V and J genes are TRBV10-1 and TRBJ2-7, with 9 nucleotides matching TRBD1. The starting material was peripheral blood, obtained on day 0 of AZD1222 vaccination. The receptor comes from an adult in good health. As DNA, the CDR3 is TGCGCCAGCAGTGATCCGGGACAGGGAGGTAGCGAGCAGTACTTC. Its translation: CASSDPGQGGSEQYF.